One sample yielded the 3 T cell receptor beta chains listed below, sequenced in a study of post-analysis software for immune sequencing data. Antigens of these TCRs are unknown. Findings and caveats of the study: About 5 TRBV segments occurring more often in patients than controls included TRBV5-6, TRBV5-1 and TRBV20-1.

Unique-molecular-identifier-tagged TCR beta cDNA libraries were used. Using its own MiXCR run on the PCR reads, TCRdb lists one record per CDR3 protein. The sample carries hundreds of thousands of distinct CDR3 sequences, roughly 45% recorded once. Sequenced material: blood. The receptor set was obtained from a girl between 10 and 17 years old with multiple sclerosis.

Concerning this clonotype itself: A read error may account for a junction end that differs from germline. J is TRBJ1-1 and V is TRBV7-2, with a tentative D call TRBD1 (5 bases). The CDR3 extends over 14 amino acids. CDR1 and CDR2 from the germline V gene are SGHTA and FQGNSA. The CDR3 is CAGSLSSDMGEAFF. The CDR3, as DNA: TGTGCCGGCAGCTTAAGTTCGGACATGGGAGAAGCTTTCTTT.

The CDR3 DNA sequence: TGTGCCGGAACGACTAGCGGAGCCTTCAATGAGCAGTACTTC. It yields the protein CAGTTSGAFNEQYF. The chain joins TRBV30 to TRBJ2-5; 9 bases fit TRBD2. The germline V gene encodes CDR1 GTSNPN and CDR2 SVGIG (reference sequence). V was pared by 8 bases and J by 11 bases, with 18 bases of the junction left unmatched. The CDR3 has 14 amino acids.

As DNA, the CDR3 is TGTGCCAGCAGCCAAGGCAGGGAGAACACTGAAGCTTTCTTT. It specifies CASSQGRENTEAFF. The V and J genes are TRBV14 and TRBJ1-1, with D maybe TRBD1 (5 bases). Between the trimmed V and J ends, which lost 1 base and 1 base, there was a span of 7 bases. The CDR3 covers 14 residues. In germline, CDR1 is SGHDN, CDR2 FVKESK.